A selection of T cell receptor beta chains follows, all from one sample in a study of post-analysis software for immune sequencing data. Each CDR3 protein is one row after TCRdb ran MiXCR on the PCR reads. The sample yields roughly 700,000 distinct CDR3 sequences, roughly 27% seen once. The sample taken for sequencing was blood. The source of these receptors is a girl between 5 and 17 years old with multiple sclerosis. Both conserved end residues are part of each CDR3. A D gene is named only where the DNA matches it firmly. Not every row has a clone size; where given, it reads once, few, many or a size class.

D: NA
V: TRBV20-1
size: few
J: TRBJ2-2
CDR3: CSARVQGGGELFF
DNA: TGCAGTGCTAGAGTACAGGGCGGCGGGGAGCTGTTTTTT

D: NA
V: TRBV3-1
size: few
J: TRBJ1-5
CDR3: CASSQEGHPNQPQHF
DNA: TGTGCCAGCAGCCAAGAGGGTCACCCCAATCAGCCCCAGCATTTT

D: TRBD1
V: TRBV15
size: NA
J: TRBJ1-1
CDR3: CATSRDSGGNTEAFF
DNA: TGTGCCACCAGCAGAGATTCAGGGGGTAACACTGAAGCTTTCTTT

D: NA
V: TRBV28
size: NA
J: TRBJ2-3
CDR3: CASSLMATYTDTQYF
DNA: TGTGCCAGCAGCCTAATGGCAACCTACACAGATACGCAGTATTTT

D: NA
V: TRBV29-1
size: few
J: TRBJ2-1
CDR3: CSGVLAPNSNEQFF
DNA: TGCAGCGGCGTTTTGGCGCCGAATTCCAATGAGCAGTTCTTC

D: NA
V: TRBV6-5
size: few
J: TRBJ2-7
CDR3: CASSYSGDGVGYEQYF
DNA: TGTGCCAGCAGTTACTCGGGGGACGGCGTGGGCTACGAGCAGTACTTC

D: NA
V: TRBV4-3
size: NA
J: TRBJ2-4
CDR3: CASSHSLRDIQYF
DNA: TGCGCCAGCAGCCACTCCCTACGGGACATTCAGTACTTC

D: TRBD1
V: TRBV27
size: few
J: TRBJ2-7
CDR3: CASRAPGQGVNEQYF
DNA: TGTGCCAGCAGGGCCCCGGGACAGGGGGTAAACGAGCAGTACTTC

D: NA
V: TRBV6-2/TRBV6-3
size: few
J: TRBJ1-1
CDR3: CASSEPGLGTEAFF
DNA: TGTGCCAGCAGCGAACCGGGACTCGGTACTGAAGCTTTCTTT

D: TRBD1
V: TRBV11-2
size: NA
J: TRBJ2-6
CDR3: CASSPRGTGYGANALTF
DNA: TGTGCCAGCAGCCCCCGAGGGACAGGGTACGGGGCCAACGCCCTGACTTTC

D: NA
V: TRBV5-1
size: NA
J: TRBJ2-5
CDR3: CASSLYAGVQETQYF
DNA: TGCGCCAGCAGCCTGTACGCAGGGGTCCAAGAGACCCAGTACTTC

D: TRBD1
V: TRBV6-5
size: few
J: TRBJ1-2
CDR3: CASRRDRVRNYGYTF
DNA: TGTGCCAGCAGGCGGGACAGGGTTCGCAACTATGGCTACACCTTC

D: NA
V: TRBV12-3/TRBV12-4
size: NA
J: TRBJ1-1
CDR3: CASSPKFETEAFF
DNA: TGTGCCAGCAGTCCCAAATTTGAAACTGAAGCTTTCTTT

D: NA
V: TRBV27
size: NA
J: TRBJ1-2
CDR3: CASSRGGGYGYTF
DNA: TGTGCCAGCAGCAGGGGAGGGGGCTATGGCTACACCTTC

D: NA
V: TRBV6-4
size: many
J: TRBJ2-1
CDR3: CASSNGGYNEQFF
DNA: TGTGCCAGCAGCAATGGGGGGTACAATGAGCAGTTCTTC

D: TRBD1
V: TRBV20-1
size: NA
J: TRBJ1-5
CDR3: CSARNYGQGSDNQPQHF
DNA: TGCAGTGCTAGAAACTACGGACAGGGGTCGGACAATCAGCCCCAGCATTTT

D: NA
V: TRBV6-1
size: few
J: TRBJ2-3
CDR3: CASSAMGTSTSTDTQYF
DNA: TGTGCCAGCAGTGCCATGGGGACAAGTACTAGCACAGATACGCAGTATTTT

D: TRBD1
V: TRBV20-1
size: few
J: TRBJ2-7
CDR3: CSARARTGYYEQYF
DNA: TGCAGTGCTAGGGCGCGGACAGGGTACTACGAGCAGTACTTC

D: NA
V: TRBV29-1
size: NA
J: TRBJ2-5
CDR3: CSVGRTVQETQYF
DNA: TGCAGCGTTGGGAGGACAGTACAAGAGACCCAGTACTTC

D: TRBD1
V: TRBV7-9
size: NA
J: TRBJ2-7
CDR3: CVSSPQGTGPNYEQYF
DNA: TGTGTCAGCAGTCCCCAGGGGACAGGGCCTAACTACGAGCAGTACTTC

D: TRBD1
V: TRBV25-1
size: NA
J: TRBJ1-1
CDR3: CASSGTGETEAFF
DNA: TGTGCCAGCAGTGGGACAGGGGAGACTGAAGCTTTCTTT

D: NA
V: TRBV7-2
size: NA
J: TRBJ2-5
CDR3: CTSSFSTTSGETQYF
DNA: TGTACCAGCAGCTTCTCGACGACCTCGGGAGAGACCCAGTACTTC

D: TRBD1
V: TRBV27
size: few
J: TRBJ2-1
CDR3: CASEGGQGNEQFF
DNA: TGTGCCAGCGAAGGGGGACAGGGGAATGAGCAGTTCTTC

D: TRBD1
V: TRBV12-3/TRBV12-4
size: few
J: TRBJ1-6
CDR3: CASSPWLAGGSSPLHF
DNA: TGTGCCAGCAGTCCTTGGCTGGCAGGGGGCTCTTCACCCCTCCACTTT

D: NA
V: TRBV12-3/TRBV12-4
size: few
J: TRBJ2-3
CDR3: CASSYNSGPTDTQYF
DNA: TGTGCCAGCAGTTACAATAGCGGACCCACAGATACGCAGTATTTT

D: NA
V: TRBV6-1
size: NA
J: TRBJ1-5
CDR3: CASSADGGQPQHF
DNA: TGTGCCAGCAGTGCCGATGGAGGTCAGCCCCAGCATTTT

D: NA
V: TRBV15
size: NA
J: TRBJ2-4
CDR3: CATSPPETAKNIQYF
DNA: TGTGCCACCAGCCCGCCGGAGACAGCCAAGAACATTCAGTACTTC

D: TRBD2
V: TRBV12-3/TRBV12-4
size: few
J: TRBJ2-1
CDR3: CASSLSGLAGGMEQFF
DNA: TGTGCCAGCAGTTTATCGGGGCTAGCGGGGGGAATGGAGCAGTTCTTC

D: NA
V: TRBV2
size: NA
J: TRBJ1-2
CDR3: CATYRGEEPGGPGYTF
DNA: TGTGCCACCTACCGGGGTGAAGAGCCTGGGGGGCCAGGCTACACCTTC

D: TRBD1
V: TRBV5-1
size: NA
J: TRBJ2-4
CDR3: CASSWGQSIQYF
DNA: TGCGCCAGCAGCTGGGGACAGTCTATTCAGTACTTC

D: NA
V: TRBV10-3
size: NA
J: TRBJ2-1
CDR3: CAIRRGAEGSYSEQFF
DNA: TGTGCCATCAGGAGGGGTGCGGAGGGATCCTACAGTGAGCAGTTCTTC

D: NA
V: TRBV9
size: NA
J: TRBJ2-3
CDR3: CASSVGFARDTQYF
DNA: TGTGCCAGCAGCGTGGGTTTCGCAAGGGATACGCAGTATTTT

D: TRBD2
V: TRBV9
size: few
J: TRBJ2-1
CDR3: CASKAGGDYNEQFF
DNA: TGTGCCAGTAAAGCGGGAGGAGATTACAATGAGCAGTTCTTC

D: NA
V: TRBV4-1
size: few
J: TRBJ1-2
CDR3: CASSRDFGTTDPPYGYTF
DNA: TGCGCCAGCAGCCGGGACTTTGGAACTACCGACCCACCCTATGGCTACACCTTC

D: TRBD1
V: TRBV20-1
size: NA
J: TRBJ2-7
CDR3: CSERDSLTLSYEQYF
DNA: TGCAGTGAACGGGACAGTTTAACCCTATCCTACGAGCAGTACTTC

D: NA
V: TRBV28
size: NA
J: TRBJ2-5
CDR3: CASAAEDYTKETQYF
DNA: TGTGCCAGCGCCGCGGAGGACTACACGAAAGAGACCCAGTACTTC

D: NA
V: TRBV2
size: NA
J: TRBJ2-5
CDR3: CASSERRGGEQYF
DNA: TGTGCCAGCAGTGAAAGGCGGGGAGGAGAGCAGTACTTC

D: NA
V: TRBV7-2
size: NA
J: TRBJ1-6
CDR3: CASSLGSGEGSPLHF
DNA: TGTGCCAGCAGCTTAGGTTCAGGGGAGGGTTCACCCCTCCACTTT

D: TRBD2
V: TRBV20-1
size: many
J: TRBJ2-7
CDR3: CSASSGASGGYEQYF
DNA: TGCAGTGCTTCCAGCGGGGCTAGCGGGGGGTACGAGCAGTACTTC

D: TRBD2
V: TRBV15
size: NA
J: TRBJ2-7
CDR3: CATSTAGLVFEQYF
DNA: TGTGCCACCAGCACCGCCGGACTAGTTTTCGAGCAGTACTTC

D: NA
V: TRBV29-1
size: NA
J: TRBJ2-1
CDR3: CSVLQGGEQFF
DNA: TGCAGCGTCCTACAGGGAGGCGAGCAGTTCTTC

D: TRBD2
V: TRBV11-2
size: NA
J: TRBJ2-1
CDR3: CASSLDGGIYNEQFF
DNA: TGTGCCAGCAGCTTAGACGGGGGGATATACAATGAGCAGTTCTTC

D: NA
V: TRBV4-3
size: few
J: TRBJ1-6
CDR3: CASSQVAGQSSYNSPLHF
DNA: TGCGCCAGCAGCCAAGTGGCCGGCCAGAGCTCCTATAATTCACCCCTCCACTTT

D: NA
V: TRBV5-6
size: NA
J: TRBJ1-5
CDR3: CASRSTRNNQPQHF
DNA: TGTGCCAGCAGATCAACACGGAACAATCAGCCCCAGCATTTT

D: NA
V: TRBV5-1
size: few
J: TRBJ1-2
CDR3: CASSLAGGAVGYTF
DNA: TGCGCCAGCAGCTTGGCGGGAGGGGCGGTTGGCTACACCTTC

D: NA
V: TRBV5-6
size: NA
J: TRBJ2-3
CDR3: CASSVRTAYTTDTQYF
DNA: TGTGCCAGCAGCGTGCGGACAGCCTACACCACAGATACGCAGTATTTT